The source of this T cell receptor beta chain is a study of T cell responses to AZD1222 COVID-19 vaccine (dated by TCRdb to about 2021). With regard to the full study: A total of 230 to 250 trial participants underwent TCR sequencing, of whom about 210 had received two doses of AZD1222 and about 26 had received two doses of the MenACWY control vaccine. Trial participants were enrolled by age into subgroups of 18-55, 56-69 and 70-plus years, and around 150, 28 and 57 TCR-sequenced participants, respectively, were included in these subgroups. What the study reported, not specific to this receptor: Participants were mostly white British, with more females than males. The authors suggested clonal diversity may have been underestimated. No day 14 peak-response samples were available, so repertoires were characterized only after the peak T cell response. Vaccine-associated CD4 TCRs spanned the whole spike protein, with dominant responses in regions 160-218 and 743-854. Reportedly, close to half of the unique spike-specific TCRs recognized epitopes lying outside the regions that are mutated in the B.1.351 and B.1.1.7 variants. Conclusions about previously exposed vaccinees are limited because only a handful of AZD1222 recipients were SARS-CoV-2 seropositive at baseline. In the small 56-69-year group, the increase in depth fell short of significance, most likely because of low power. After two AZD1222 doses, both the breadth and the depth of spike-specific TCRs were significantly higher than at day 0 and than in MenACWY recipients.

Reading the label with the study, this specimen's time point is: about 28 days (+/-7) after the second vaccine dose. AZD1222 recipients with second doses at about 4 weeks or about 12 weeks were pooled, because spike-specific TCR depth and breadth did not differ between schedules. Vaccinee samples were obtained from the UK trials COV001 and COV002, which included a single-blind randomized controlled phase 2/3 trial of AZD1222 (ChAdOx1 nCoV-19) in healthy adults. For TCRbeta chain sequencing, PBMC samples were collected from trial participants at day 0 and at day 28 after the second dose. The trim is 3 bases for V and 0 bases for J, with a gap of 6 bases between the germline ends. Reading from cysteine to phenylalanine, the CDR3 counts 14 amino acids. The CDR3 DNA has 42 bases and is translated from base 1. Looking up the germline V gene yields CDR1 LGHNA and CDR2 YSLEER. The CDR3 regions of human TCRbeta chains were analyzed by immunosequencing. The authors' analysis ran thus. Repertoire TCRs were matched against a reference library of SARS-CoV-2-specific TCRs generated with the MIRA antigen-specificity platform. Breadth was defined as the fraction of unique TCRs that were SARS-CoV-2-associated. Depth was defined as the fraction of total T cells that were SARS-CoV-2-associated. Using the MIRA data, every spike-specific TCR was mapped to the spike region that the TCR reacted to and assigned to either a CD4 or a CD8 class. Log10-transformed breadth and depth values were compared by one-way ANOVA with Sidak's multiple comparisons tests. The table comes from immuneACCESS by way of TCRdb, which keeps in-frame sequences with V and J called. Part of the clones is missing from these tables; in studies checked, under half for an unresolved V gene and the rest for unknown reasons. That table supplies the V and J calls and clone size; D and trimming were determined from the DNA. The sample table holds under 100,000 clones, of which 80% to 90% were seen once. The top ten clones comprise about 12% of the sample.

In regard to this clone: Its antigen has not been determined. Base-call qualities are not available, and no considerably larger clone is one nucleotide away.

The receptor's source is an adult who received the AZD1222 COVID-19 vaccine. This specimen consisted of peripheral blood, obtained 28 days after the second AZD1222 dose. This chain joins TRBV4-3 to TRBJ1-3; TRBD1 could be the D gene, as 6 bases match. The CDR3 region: CASSQGASGNTIYF. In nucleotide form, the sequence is TGCGCCAGCAGCCAGGGGGCCTCTGGAAACACCATATATTTT.